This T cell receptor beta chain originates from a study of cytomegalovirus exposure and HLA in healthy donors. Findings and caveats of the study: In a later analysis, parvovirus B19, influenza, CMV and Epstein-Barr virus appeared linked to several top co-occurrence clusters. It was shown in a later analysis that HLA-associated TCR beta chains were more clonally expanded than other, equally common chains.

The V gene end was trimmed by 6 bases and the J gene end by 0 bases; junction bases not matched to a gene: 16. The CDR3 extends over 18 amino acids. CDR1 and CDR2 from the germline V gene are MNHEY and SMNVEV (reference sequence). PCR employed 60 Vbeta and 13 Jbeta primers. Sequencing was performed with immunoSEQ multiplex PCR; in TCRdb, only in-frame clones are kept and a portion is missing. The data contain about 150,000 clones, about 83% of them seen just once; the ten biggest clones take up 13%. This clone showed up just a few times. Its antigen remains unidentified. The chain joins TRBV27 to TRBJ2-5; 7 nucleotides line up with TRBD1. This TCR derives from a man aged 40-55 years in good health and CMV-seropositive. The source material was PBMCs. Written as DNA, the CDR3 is TGTGCCAGCAGCCTCAATTATCCCCGGACAGGCGACCAAGAGACCCAGTACTTC. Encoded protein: CASSLNYPRTGDQETQYF.